These 9 T cell receptor beta chains originate from one sample sequenced in a study of a mutant IDH1 vaccine in newly diagnosed glioma. The assay was immunoSEQ multiplex PCR, and TCRdb's table has in-frame clones only and misses some. The sample shows about 51,000 clones, about 83% of them seen only once. The time point was: baseline, week 1 (first vaccination visit). Treatment described: pre-vaccination baseline after standard-of-care therapy. Material: PBMCs, obtained from a glioma patient treated with radiotherapy, temozolomide or both. The receptor source for this set is a woman in her thirties or forties with glioma.

V gene TRBV5-1 combines with J gene TRBJ1-2, with D maybe TRBD1 (5 bases). V lost 3 bases, J lost 9 bases, and 12 bases lay in between. The CDR3 consists of 12 residues. The V gene's germline CDR1 is SGHRS and CDR2 YFSETQ. The CDR3 DNA reads as TGCGCCAGCAGCTCCGGACAAGAAAGCTACACCTTC. Residues: CASSSGQESYTF.

The chain employs TRBV7-9 and TRBJ2-4, with D unclear. CDR1 is SEHNR and CDR2 is FQNEAQ in the germline V gene (reference sequence). This CDR3 spans 13 amino acids. The V end was cut by 3 bases, the J end by 6 bases, with 9 bases between. The CDR3 DNA sequence: TGTGCCAGCAGCTTCACGGATCCAAACATTCAGTACTTC. Protein: CASSFTDPNIQYF.

The rearrangement uses TRBV4-1 and TRBJ1-5; D is ambiguous. Germline CDR1 and CDR2: MGHRA and YSYEKL. The CDR3 sequence is 13 residues long. The germline V and J ends were trimmed by 1 base and 7 bases, with 8 bases remaining between them. The DNA for the CDR3 is TGCGCCAGCAGCCAAGCATCCCACCAGCCCCAGCATTTT. Residues: CASSQASHQPQHF.

The rearrangement joins TRBV6-1 to TRBJ2-7; 15 bases are a match to TRBD2. Germline CDR1 and CDR2: MNHNS and SASEGT. J gave up 4 bases and V 7 bases, and 5 bases lay outside the gene matches. The CDR3 contains 15 residues. The CDR3 nucleotides are TGTGCCAGCACAATGGGACTAGCGGGAGGTTACGAGCAGTACTTC. Encoded protein: CASTMGLAGGYEQYF.

The V gene is TRBV5-4, the J gene TRBJ2-3; TRBD2 matches at 11 bases. From germline, CDR1 is SGHNT and CDR2 YYREEE (reference sequence). The ends lost 3 bases at V and 7 bases at J; junction bases unmatched: 10. The CDR3 loop spans 16 amino acids. The DNA of the CDR3 is TGTGCCAGCAGCTGGACTAGCGGGTCCTCCCAGTATACGCAGTATTTT. Encoded protein: CASSWTSGSSQYTQYF. Based on the CDR3 plus reference TRBV5-4 and TRBJ2-3, the full variable domain is ETGVTQSPTHLIKTRGQQVTLRCSSQSGHNTVSWYQQALGQGPQFIFQYYREEENGRGNFPPRFSGLQFPNYSSELNVNALELDDSALYLCASSWTSGSSQYTQYFGPGTRLTVL.

This chain links TRBV5-6 with TRBJ2-7; D may be TRBD2 (5 bases). The V gene's germline CDR1 is SGHDT and CDR2 YYEEEE. V was shortened by 0 bases and J by 6 bases, with 10 bases between the two germline ends. This CDR3 spans 13 amino acids. In DNA form, the CDR3 reads TGTGCCAGCAGCTTGGCCGGGGTGGCCGAGCAGTACTTC. This encodes CASSLAGVAEQYF.

The chain recombines TRBV7-9 with TRBJ2-5, with a tentative D call TRBD2 (6 bases). The V end was cut by 3 bases, the J end by 3 bases, with 8 bases between. This CDR3 spans 13 amino acids. Germline V lookup: CDR1 SEHNR, CDR2 FQNEAQ (reference sequence). The CDR3 protein is CASSLGLEETQYF. The CDR3 region has the DNA TGTGCCAGCAGCTTGGGACTGGAAGAGACCCAGTACTTC. The whole variable domain, filled in from reference TRBV7-9 and TRBJ2-5, reads DTGVSQNPRHKITKRGQNVTFRCDPISEHNRLYWYRQTLGQGPEFLTYFQNEAQLEKSRLLSDRFSAERPKGSFSTLEIQRTEQGDSAMYLCASSLGLEETQYFGPGTRLLVL.

The J gene is TRBJ1-2, the V gene TRBV5-1, with no clear D. Trimming shortened V by 4 bases and J by 1 base, and 17 bases separated the two germline ends. This CDR3 has 16 residues. Per germline, CDR1 SGHRS and CDR2 YFSETQ. The DNA for the CDR3 is TGCGCCAGCAGCCCCGACCCCGTGGGCCTTAACTATGGCTACACCTTC. This encodes CASSPDPVGLNYGYTF.

This chain links TRBV5-1 with TRBJ2-1, with 9 bases matching TRBD1. CDR3 size: 14 residues. Germline V gene lookup returns CDR1 SGHRS and CDR2 YFSETQ. V lost 0 bases to trimming and J lost 12 bases; unmatched junction nucleotides: 7. The CDR3 nucleotides read TGCGCCAGCAGCTTGGAACAGGGGGCTATTAGGCAGTTCTTC. Translation gives CASSLEQGAIRQFF.